The 32 T cell receptor beta chains in this list originate from one sample, sequenced in a study of radiation and T cells in renal cell carcinoma. The time point denotes: blood 4 weeks post-SBRT, at nephrectomy. Described treatment: 15 Gy SBRT to primary tumor, nephrectomy 4 weeks later. The method was immunoSEQ multiplex PCR; TCRdb's version includes in-frame clones alone and lacks a portion of them. The sample shows over 85,000 clones, around 85% of them seen only once. The sequencing here drew on blood, taken from a patient whose treatment included radiotherapy and nephrectomy. All receptors come from a man in his fifties or sixties with renal cell carcinoma.

This rearrangement joins TRBV9 to TRBJ1-2; D gene uncertain. This CDR3 is 13 amino acids long. V lost 6 bases and J 4 bases, leaving 13 bases between the germline ends. Germline CDR1 and CDR2: SGDLS and YYNGEE. CDR3 residues: CASTPGWGYGYTF. DNA for the CDR3: TGTGCCAGCACCCCGGGGTGGGGCTATGGCTACACCTTC.

The rearrangement uses TRBV30 and TRBJ2-3, with D tentatively TRBD1 (5 bases). The CDR3 has 13 amino acids. The V gene lost 5 bases and the J gene lost 8 bases, with 17 bases spanning the gap. Germline V CDR1 and CDR2: GTSNPN, SVGIG (reference sequence). The CDR3 bases are TGTGCCTGGGATAAGGGGCCCCCGGGTACGCAGTATTTT. Residues: CAWDKGPPGTQYF.

V usage is TRBV7-2 and J usage is TRBJ2-3, with 8 bases fitting TRBD2. The germline V gene encodes CDR1 SGHTA and CDR2 FQGNSA. The CDR3 has 13 amino acids. Losses at the gene ends were 5 bases for V and 5 bases for J; bases not matched to a gene: 3. For the CDR3, the DNA is TGTGCCAGCAGCCCCGGGGGGGGAGATACGCAGTATTTT. As protein: CASSPGGGDTQYF.

V is TRBV29-1 and J is TRBJ2-3; D is uncertain. From germline, CDR1 is SQVTM and CDR2 ANQGSEA. CDR3 size: 11 residues. V was cut by 8 bases and J by 2 bases, with 8 bases left in between. The CDR3, as DNA: TGCAGCTCCAAGTACACAGATACGCAGTATTTT. It yields the protein CSSKYTDTQYF.

This clone was found a few times. The J gene is TRBJ2-2, the V gene TRBV9; D uncertain. The V end was cut by 5 bases, the J end by 4 bases, with 9 bases between. CDR1 is SGDLS and CDR2 is YYNGEE in the germline V gene. The CDR3 is made up of 13 amino acids. CDR3 amino acids: CASSAALTGELFF. The CDR3, as DNA: TGTGCCAGCAGTGCCGCTCTCACCGGGGAGCTGTTTTTT. Combining the CDR3 with reference TRBV9 and TRBJ2-2 gives the whole variable domain DSGVTQTPKHLITATGQRVTLRCSPRSGDLSVYWYQQSLDQGLQFLIQYYNGEERAKGNILERFSAQQFPDLHSELNLSSLELGDSALYFCASSAALTGELFFGEGSRLTVL.

This rearrangement joins TRBV5-5 to TRBJ1-2, with TRBD1 as a possible D gene (5 bases). CDR1 is SGHKS, CDR2 YYEKEE, per germline (reference sequence). The CDR3 length is 13 residues. Trimming removed 3 bases at V and 2 bases at J, with 8 bases between. CDR3 sequence reads: CASSSTGNYGYTF. CDR3 in DNA: TGTGCCAGCAGCTCAACAGGAAACTATGGCTACACCTTC.

The V call is TRBV5-1, the J call TRBJ2-5; D may be TRBD1 (5 bases). The CDR3 has 15 residues. The V gene's germline CDR1 is SGHRS and CDR2 YFSETQ. V lost 0 bases to trimming and J lost 0 bases, with 9 bases between them. This CDR3 is CASSLDPGYQETQYF. CDR3 coding DNA: TGCGCCAGCAGCTTGGATCCAGGGTACCAAGAGACCCAGTACTTC. Full variable domain (rest looked up from reference TRBV5-1 and TRBJ2-5): KAGVTQTPRYLIKTRGQQVTLSCSPISGHRSVSWYQQTPGQGLQFLFEYFSETQRNKGNFPGRFSGRQFSNSRSEMNVSTLELGDSALYLCASSLDPGYQETQYFGPGTRLLVL.

V gene TRBV6-1 combines with J gene TRBJ1-1; D remains ambiguous. CDR1 and CDR2 from the germline V gene are MNHNS and SASEGT. Trimming stripped 5 bases from V and 6 bases from J, with 13 bases between. The CDR3 extends over 13 amino acids. CDR3 loop: CASSLEVLSEAFF. The CDR3 DNA reads as TGTGCCAGCAGTCTTGAAGTTCTGTCTGAAGCTTTCTTT.

By share of the sample, this clone is medium-sized (0.01 to 0.1%). This chain links TRBV6-1 with TRBJ1-5; the D gene is possibly TRBD1 (6 bases). Germline V gene data show CDR1 as MNHNS and CDR2 as SASEGT. The CDR3 consists of 15 residues. The V end was cut by 5 bases, the J end by 6 bases, with 17 bases between. CDR3 sequence reads: CASSLSGGGGQPQHF. CDR3 DNA: TGTGCCAGCAGTTTATCCGGGGGCGGCGGTCAGCCCCAGCATTTT.

V usage is TRBV27 and J usage is TRBJ1-2; D may be TRBD1 (6 bases). Trimming shortened V by 4 bases and J by 4 bases, and 13 bases separated the two germline ends. The germline CDR1 and CDR2 sequences are MNHEY and SMNVEV (reference sequence). This CDR3 has 14 residues. The CDR3 nucleotides read TGTGCCAGCAGTTCTAGAGGGGGAGGCTATGGCTACACCTTC. The encoded protein is CASSSRGGGYGYTF.

The chain combines TRBV2 with TRBJ2-5; D might be TRBD2 (6 bases). Germline V lookup: CDR1 SNHLY, CDR2 FYNNEI. V was pared by 1 base and J by 4 bases, with 10 bases between. This CDR3 is 14 amino acids long. DNA of the CDR3: TGTGCCAGCAGTGAAGTGTCCGGGGGAGAGACCCAGTACTTC. Its protein product is CASSEVSGGETQYF. Full variable domain (rest looked up from reference TRBV2 and TRBJ2-5): EPEVTQTPSHQVTQMGQEVILRCVPISNHLYFYWYRQILGQKVEFLVSFYNNEISEKSEIFDDQFSVERPDGSNFTLKIRSTKLEDSAMYFCASSEVSGGETQYFGPGTRLLVL.

J is TRBJ1-4 and V is TRBV11-2; weak D call: TRBD1 (5 bases). This CDR3 is 16 amino acids long. Germline CDR1 reads SGHAT; CDR2 reads FQNNGV. The ends were cut back, 4 bases at V and 8 bases at J, with 20 bases in the middle. CDR3 coding DNA: TGTGCCAGCAGCTCTTACCCGGGGCCGATGGGGGAAAAACTGTTTTTT. It yields the protein CASSSYPGPMGEKLFF.

V gene TRBV27 combines with J gene TRBJ2-5; D not certain. Near its end, the DNA agrees better with TRBJ2-7, so the J call may be wrong. The CDR3 has 16 residues. Per the germline V gene, CDR1 is MNHEY and CDR2 is SMNVEV (reference sequence). The CDR3 bases are TGTGCCAGCAGTTTAAGCCCCCTGGACCGTACCTACGAGCAGTACTTC. This sequence encodes CASSLSPLDRTYEQYF.

The V and J genes are TRBV7-8 and TRBJ1-5; D remains ambiguous. Trimming stripped 5 bases from V and 4 bases from J, with 9 bases between. The germline V gene has CDR1 SGHVS and CDR2 FQNEAQ. This CDR3 spans 13 amino acids. The CDR3: CASSLVRNQPQHF. Written as DNA, the CDR3 is TGTGCCAGCAGCCTAGTACGTAATCAGCCCCAGCATTTT.

V is TRBV6-6 and J is TRBJ2-7, with TRBD2 as a possible D gene (6 bases). The V end lost 4 bases, the J end lost 7 bases, and 17 bases lay between the germline ends. Germline CDR1 and CDR2: MNHNY and SVGAGI (reference sequence). The CDR3 length is 14 residues. The chain's CDR3 is CASSSPRGMREQYF. In DNA form, the CDR3 reads TGTGCCAGCAGTTCCCCGCGGGGAATGAGGGAGCAGTACTTC.

The rearrangement joins TRBV7-9 to TRBJ2-3; 9 nucleotides agree with TRBD2. The germline gives CDR1 SEHNR, CDR2 FQNEAQ (reference sequence). CDR3 length: 15 residues. V trimming: 4 bases; J trimming: 3 bases; junction bases outside the gene matches: 5. The CDR3 bases are TGTGCCAGCAGCTCGACTAGCGGAGAGACAGATACGCAGTATTTT. This codes for CASSSTSGETDTQYF. Full variable domain (rest looked up from reference TRBV7-9 and TRBJ2-3): DTGVSQNPRHKITKRGQNVTFRCDPISEHNRLYWYRQTLGQGPEFLTYFQNEAQLEKSRLLSDRFSAERPKGSFSTLEIQRTEQGDSAMYLCASSSTSGETDTQYFGPGTRLTVL.

The rearrangement links TRBV6-1 to TRBJ2-7, with D tentatively TRBD1 or TRBD2 (5 bases each). This CDR3 has 15 residues. CDR1 and CDR2 from the germline V gene are MNHNS and SASEGT. Deletions cut 6 bases from V and 3 bases from J, with 18 bases between. The CDR3 nucleotides are TGTGCCAGCAGAGATGCCGGGACGACGGTCTACGAGCAGTACTTC. Residues: CASRDAGTTVYEQYF.

This clone has just a few counts. The chain links TRBV2 to TRBJ1-1; unclear D gene. With 7 bases removed from V and 0 bases from J, the gap between germline ends came to 9 bases. CDR1 is SNHLY, CDR2 FYNNEI, per germline. The CDR3 sequence is 13 residues long. The chain's CDR3 is CASIWTVNTEAFF. DNA for the CDR3: TGTGCCAGCATTTGGACGGTGAACACTGAAGCTTTCTTT.

The chain uses TRBV6-5 and TRBJ1-2; 9 positions agree with TRBD1. Germline V CDR1 and CDR2: MNHEY, SVGAGI. This CDR3 has 13 amino acids. V lost 5 bases, J lost 4 bases, and 2 bases stayed unmatched. CDR3 nucleotides: TGTGCCAGCAGTCAGGGACAGGGCTATGGCTACACCTTC. This codes for CASSQGQGYGYTF.

This clone was recorded once. The CDR3 sequence is CASGRVHNEQFF. The CDR3, as DNA: TGTGCCAGCGGCCGGGTACACAATGAGCAGTTCTTC. The V gene is TRBV7-9, the J gene TRBJ2-1; no clear D. There are 12 residues in the CDR3. Germline CDR1 reads SEHNR; CDR2 reads FQNEAQ (reference sequence). The germline V and J ends were trimmed by 8 bases and 5 bases, with 10 bases remaining between them.

The V gene is TRBV6-1, the J gene TRBJ2-7; no firm D call. V lost 7 bases, J lost 4 bases, and 11 bases lay in between. The CDR3 covers 12 residues. Germline V lookup: CDR1 MNHNS, CDR2 SASEGT. The CDR3, as DNA: TGTGCCAGCACCCTGTCGGAGTACGAGCAGTACTTC. This sequence encodes CASTLSEYEQYF.

J is TRBJ2-2 and V is TRBV9; TRBD1 matches at 7 bases. V lost 3 bases and J lost 2; bases outside the gene matches: 4. This CDR3 comprises 15 residues. Germline V gives CDR1 SGDLS, CDR2 YYNGEE. DNA for the CDR3: TGTGCCAGCAGCGACCGGGACAGAAACACCGGGGAGCTGTTTTTT. Encoded protein: CASSDRDRNTGELFF.

The chain carries TRBV10-3 and TRBJ1-2, with 9 positions matching TRBD1. This CDR3 has 16 residues. J lost 1 base, V lost 2 bases, and 5 bases had no gene match. From germline, CDR1 is ENHRY and CDR2 SYGVKD. The chain's CDR3 is CAISEGGTGYNYGYTF. Here the CDR3 DNA reads TGTGCCATCAGTGAGGGAGGGACAGGGTATAACTATGGCTACACCTTC.

The sample holds one count of this clone. The rearrangement uses TRBV27 and TRBJ2-3; D ambiguous. The CDR3 extends over 12 amino acids. V dropped 5 bases and J dropped 4 bases, with 7 bases sitting between them. Germline CDR1 is MNHEY and CDR2 is SMNVEV (reference sequence). The CDR3 loop reads CASSPTADTQYF. The CDR3 region has the DNA TGTGCCAGCAGTCCTACAGCAGATACGCAGTATTTT.

The rearrangement joins TRBV7-2 to TRBJ2-1, with D maybe TRBD1 (6 bases). There are 16 residues in the CDR3. The germline V gene encodes CDR1 SGHTA and CDR2 FQGNSA. V lost 4 bases and J lost 2, with 15 bases in between. CDR3 nucleotides: TGTGCCAGCAGCTCCCTACAGGGCACGACCTACAATGAGCAGTTCTTC. Translation gives CASSSLQGTTYNEQFF.

This chain connects TRBV7-6 to TRBJ2-1; D might be TRBD2 (7 bases). CDR3 size: 16 residues. Germline CDR1 SGHVS, CDR2 FNYEAQ. Trimming stripped 3 bases from V and 2 bases from J, with 14 bases between. The DNA for the CDR3 is TGTGCCAGCAGCTTGTCAGGGAGGGGGGCCTACAATGAGCAGTTCTTC. Translating gives CASSLSGRGAYNEQFF.

The J gene is TRBJ2-1, the V gene TRBV19; the D gene could be TRBD1 or TRBD2 (5 bases each). The germline V and J ends were trimmed by 6 bases and 0 bases, with 21 bases remaining between them. Per germline, CDR1 LNHDA and CDR2 SQIVND (reference sequence). CDR3 size: 18 residues. CDR3 region: CASSRGMGQGSSYNEQFF. CDR3 sequence (DNA): TGTGCCAGTAGCAGAGGGATGGGCCAGGGAAGCTCCTACAATGAGCAGTTCTTC.

V is TRBV5-4 and J is TRBJ2-2; a possible D gene is TRBD2 (6 bases). The length of the CDR3 is 14 residues. With 4 bases removed from V and 5 bases from J, the gap between germline ends came to 12 bases. The germline V gene has CDR1 SGHNT and CDR2 YYREEE (reference sequence). The CDR3, as DNA: TGTGCCAGCAGCCAAAGGCGGGAAACCGGGGAGCTGTTTTTT. Translation gives CASSQRRETGELFF.

J is TRBJ1-3 and V is TRBV28; D call uncertain. CDR3 size: 13 residues. The V and J ends lost 3 bases and 8 bases respectively, with 11 bases between them. Germline V gene sequence: CDR1 MDHEN, CDR2 SYDVKM. CDR3 in amino acids: CASSLVFTDTIYF. The CDR3 coding sequence is TGTGCCAGCAGTTTGGTCTTTACGGACACCATATATTTT. The variable domain in full, completed from reference TRBV28 and TRBJ1-3, reads DVKVTQSSRYLVKRTGEKVFLECVQDMDHENMFWYRQDPGLGLRLIYFSYDVKMKEKGDIPEGYSVSREKKERFSLILESASTNQTSMYLCASSLVFTDTIYFGEGSWLTVV.

The sample holds many counts of this clone. The sample has other DNA sequences that encode this CDR3 too. The chain carries TRBV7-2 and TRBJ2-1; D is possibly TRBD1 (5 bases). Trimming pared 1 base from V and 0 bases from J, leaving 7 bases between. Looked up from germline, CDR1 is SGHTA and CDR2 is FQGNSA. CDR3 length: 15 residues. CDR3 in amino acids: CASSLGTSSYNEQFF. Written as DNA, the CDR3 is TGTGCCAGCAGCTTAGGGACATCCTCCTACAATGAGCAGTTCTTC.

The rearrangement links TRBV29-1 to TRBJ1-2; TRBD1 aligns across 7 bases. There are 14 residues in the CDR3. Losses at the gene ends were 3 bases for V and 2 bases for J; bases not matched to a gene: 6. The germline V gene encodes CDR1 SQVTM and CDR2 ANQGSEA. The CDR3 region has the DNA TGCAGCGTTGAGCCCGGGACAGCCAACTATGGCTACACCTTC. Translation gives CSVEPGTANYGYTF.

This chain connects TRBV7-6 to TRBJ2-1; 11 positions match TRBD2. The CDR3 consists of 15 residues. Trimming took 5 bases from V and 8 from J; bases not matched to a gene: 8. Germline CDR1 SGHVS, CDR2 FNYEAQ. The CDR3 sequence: CASSQGTSGGYEQFF. In DNA form, the CDR3 reads TGTGCCAGCAGCCAAGGCACTAGCGGGGGCTATGAGCAGTTCTTC.